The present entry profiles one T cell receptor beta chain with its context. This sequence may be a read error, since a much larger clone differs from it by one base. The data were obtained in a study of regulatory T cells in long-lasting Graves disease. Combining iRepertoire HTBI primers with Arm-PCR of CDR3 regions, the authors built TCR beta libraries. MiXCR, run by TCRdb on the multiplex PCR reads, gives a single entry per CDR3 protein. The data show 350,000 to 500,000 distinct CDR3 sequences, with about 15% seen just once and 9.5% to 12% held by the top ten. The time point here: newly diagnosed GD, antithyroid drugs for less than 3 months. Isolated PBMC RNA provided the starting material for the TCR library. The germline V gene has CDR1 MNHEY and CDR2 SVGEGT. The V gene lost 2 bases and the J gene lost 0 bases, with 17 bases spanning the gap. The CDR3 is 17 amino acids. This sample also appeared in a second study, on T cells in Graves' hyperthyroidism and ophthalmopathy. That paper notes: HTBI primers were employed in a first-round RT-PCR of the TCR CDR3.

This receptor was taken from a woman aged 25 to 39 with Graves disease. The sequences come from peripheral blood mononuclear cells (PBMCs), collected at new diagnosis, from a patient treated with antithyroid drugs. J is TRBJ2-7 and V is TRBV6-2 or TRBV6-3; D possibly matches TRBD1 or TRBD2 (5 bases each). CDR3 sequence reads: CASSYGLQDKSSYEQYF. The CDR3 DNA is TGTGCCAGCAGTTACGGACTCCAGGACAAAAGCTCCTACGAGCAGTACTTC.